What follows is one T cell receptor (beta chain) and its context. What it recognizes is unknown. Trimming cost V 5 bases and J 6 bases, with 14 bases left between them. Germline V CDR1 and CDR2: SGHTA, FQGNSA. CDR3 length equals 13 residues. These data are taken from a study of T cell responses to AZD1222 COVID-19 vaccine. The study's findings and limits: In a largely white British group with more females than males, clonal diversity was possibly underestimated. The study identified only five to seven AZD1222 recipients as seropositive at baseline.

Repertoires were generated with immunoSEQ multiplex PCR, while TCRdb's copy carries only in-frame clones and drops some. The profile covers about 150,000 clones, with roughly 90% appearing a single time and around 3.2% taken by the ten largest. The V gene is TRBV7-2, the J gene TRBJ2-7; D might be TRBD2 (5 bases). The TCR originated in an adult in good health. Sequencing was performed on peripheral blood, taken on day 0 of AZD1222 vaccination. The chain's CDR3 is CASSLDWGVEQYF. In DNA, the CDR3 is TGTGCCAGCAGCCTGGACTGGGGAGTCGAGCAGTACTTC.